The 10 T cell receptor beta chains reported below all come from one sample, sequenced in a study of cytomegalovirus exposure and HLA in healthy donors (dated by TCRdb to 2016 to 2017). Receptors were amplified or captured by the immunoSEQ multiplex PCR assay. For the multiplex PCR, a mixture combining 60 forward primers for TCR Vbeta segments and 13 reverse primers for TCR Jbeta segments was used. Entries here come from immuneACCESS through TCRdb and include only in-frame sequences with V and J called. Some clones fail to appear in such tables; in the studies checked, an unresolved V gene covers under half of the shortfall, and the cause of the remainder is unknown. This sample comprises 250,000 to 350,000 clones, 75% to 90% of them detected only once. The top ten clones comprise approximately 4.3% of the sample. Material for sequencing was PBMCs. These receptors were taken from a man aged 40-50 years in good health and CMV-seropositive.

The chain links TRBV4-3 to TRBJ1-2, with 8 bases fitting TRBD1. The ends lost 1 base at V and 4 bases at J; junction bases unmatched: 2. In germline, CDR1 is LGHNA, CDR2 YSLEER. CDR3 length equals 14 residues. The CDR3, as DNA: TGCGCCAGCAGCCAAGCTACAGGGGGCTATGGCTACACCTTC. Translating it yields CASSQATGGYGYTF.

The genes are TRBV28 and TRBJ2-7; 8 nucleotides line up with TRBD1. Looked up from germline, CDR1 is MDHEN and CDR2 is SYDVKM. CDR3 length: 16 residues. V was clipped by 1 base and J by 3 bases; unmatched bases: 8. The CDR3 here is CASSLSGTGAIYEQYF. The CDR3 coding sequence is TGTGCCAGCAGTTTATCCGGGACAGGCGCTATCTACGAGCAGTACTTC.

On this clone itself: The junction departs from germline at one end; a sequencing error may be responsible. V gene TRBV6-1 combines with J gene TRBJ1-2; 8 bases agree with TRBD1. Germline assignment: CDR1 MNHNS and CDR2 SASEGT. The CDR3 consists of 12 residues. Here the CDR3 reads CAGSGTGDGYTF. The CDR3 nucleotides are TGTGCCGGCAGTGGGACAGGTGACGGCTACACCTTC.

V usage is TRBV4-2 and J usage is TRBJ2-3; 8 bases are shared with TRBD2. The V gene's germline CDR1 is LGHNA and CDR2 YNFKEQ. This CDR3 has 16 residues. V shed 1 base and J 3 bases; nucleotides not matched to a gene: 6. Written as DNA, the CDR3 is TGTGCCAGCAGCCAAGTGGGACTAGGTGTAACAGATACGCAGTATTTT. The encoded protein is CASSQVGLGVTDTQYF.

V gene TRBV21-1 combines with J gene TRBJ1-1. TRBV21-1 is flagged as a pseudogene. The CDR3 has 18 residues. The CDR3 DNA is TGTGCCAGCAGCCATCAAGGGGGGGGCGGCCGCTCGAACACTGAAGCTTTCTTT. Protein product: CASSHQGGGGRSNTEAFF.

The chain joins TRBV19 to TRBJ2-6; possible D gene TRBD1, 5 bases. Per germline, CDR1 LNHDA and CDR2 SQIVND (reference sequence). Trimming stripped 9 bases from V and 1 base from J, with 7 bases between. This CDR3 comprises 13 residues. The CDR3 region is CASKGSGANVLTF. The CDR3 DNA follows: TGTGCCAGCAAGGGGTCTGGGGCCAACGTCCTGACTTTC.

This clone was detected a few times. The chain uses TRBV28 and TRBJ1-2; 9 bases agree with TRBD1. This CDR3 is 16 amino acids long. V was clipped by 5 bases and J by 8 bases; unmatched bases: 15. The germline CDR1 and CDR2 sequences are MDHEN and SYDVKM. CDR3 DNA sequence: TGTGCCAGCAGTGGGTTTCTACAGGGGGCATTGGGAGGCTACACCTTC. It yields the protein CASSGFLQGALGGYTF.

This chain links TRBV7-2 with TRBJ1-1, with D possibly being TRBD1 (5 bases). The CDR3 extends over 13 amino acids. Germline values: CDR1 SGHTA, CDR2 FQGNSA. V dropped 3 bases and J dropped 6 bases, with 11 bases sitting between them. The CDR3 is CASSLAGRPEAFF. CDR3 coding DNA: TGTGCCAGCAGCTTGGCAGGGAGGCCTGAAGCTTTCTTT. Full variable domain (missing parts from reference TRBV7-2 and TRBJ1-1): GAGVSQSPSNKVTEKGKDVELRCDPISGHTALYWYRQSLGQGLEFLIYFQGNSAPDKSGLPSDRFSAERTGGSVSTLTIQRTQQEDSAVYLCASSLAGRPEAFFGQGTRLTVV.

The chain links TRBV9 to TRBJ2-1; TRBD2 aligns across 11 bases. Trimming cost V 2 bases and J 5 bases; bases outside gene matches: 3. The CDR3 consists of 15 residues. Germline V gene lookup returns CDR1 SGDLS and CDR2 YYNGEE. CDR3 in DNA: TGTGCCAGCAGCGTTGGGACTAGCGGAGACAATGAGCAGTTCTTC. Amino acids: CASSVGTSGDNEQFF.

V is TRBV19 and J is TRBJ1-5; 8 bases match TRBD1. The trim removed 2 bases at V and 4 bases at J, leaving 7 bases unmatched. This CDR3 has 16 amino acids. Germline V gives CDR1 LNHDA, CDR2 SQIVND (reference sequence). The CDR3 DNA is TGTGCCAGTAGTATAACTCTGACAGGGGAAAATCAGCCCCAGCATTTT. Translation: CASSITLTGENQPQHF.